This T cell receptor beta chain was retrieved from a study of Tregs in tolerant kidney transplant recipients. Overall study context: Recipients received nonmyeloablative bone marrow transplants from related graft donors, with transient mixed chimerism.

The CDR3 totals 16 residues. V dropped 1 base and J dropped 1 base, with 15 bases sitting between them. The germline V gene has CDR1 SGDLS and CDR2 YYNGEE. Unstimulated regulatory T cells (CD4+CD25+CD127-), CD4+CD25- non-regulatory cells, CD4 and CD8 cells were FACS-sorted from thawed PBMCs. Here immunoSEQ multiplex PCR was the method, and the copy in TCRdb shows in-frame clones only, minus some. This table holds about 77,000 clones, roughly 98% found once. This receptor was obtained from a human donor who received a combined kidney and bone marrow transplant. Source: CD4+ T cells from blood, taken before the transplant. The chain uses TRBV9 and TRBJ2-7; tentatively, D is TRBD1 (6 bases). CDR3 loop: CASSVYPWGQSYEQYF. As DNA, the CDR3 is TGTGCCAGCAGCGTATACCCCTGGGGGCAATCCTACGAGCAGTACTTC.